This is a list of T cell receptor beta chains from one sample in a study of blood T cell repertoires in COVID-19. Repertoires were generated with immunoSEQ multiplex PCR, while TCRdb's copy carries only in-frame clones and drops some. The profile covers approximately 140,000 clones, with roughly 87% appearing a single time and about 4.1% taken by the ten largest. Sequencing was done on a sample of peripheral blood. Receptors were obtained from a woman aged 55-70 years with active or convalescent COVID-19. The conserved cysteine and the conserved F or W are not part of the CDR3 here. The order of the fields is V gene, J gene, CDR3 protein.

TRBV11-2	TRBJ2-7	ASSPDRGVIQQY
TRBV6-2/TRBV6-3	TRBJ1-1	ASSYVTGGEAF
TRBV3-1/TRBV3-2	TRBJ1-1	ASSLYPDRGAF
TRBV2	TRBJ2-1	ASSDAAGGIYNEQF
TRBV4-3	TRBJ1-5	ASSQDLVDRGQPQH
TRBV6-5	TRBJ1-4	ASRPDATNEKLF
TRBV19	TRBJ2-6	ASSIVGVWKGANVLT
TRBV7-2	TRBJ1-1	ASSLEQNTEAF
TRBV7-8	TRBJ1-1	ASSLRGTGGGDTEAF
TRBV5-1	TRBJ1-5	ASPPGQGSSNQPQH
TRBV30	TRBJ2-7	AWRDNSGGVYEQY
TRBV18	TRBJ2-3	ASSLFGQGVKDTQY
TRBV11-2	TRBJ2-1	ASSLDPDFDEQF
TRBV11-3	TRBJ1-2	ASSHDRGYGYT
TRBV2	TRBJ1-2	ASSPDRGQGYT
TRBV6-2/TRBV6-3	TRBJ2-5	ASSEQPGEETQY
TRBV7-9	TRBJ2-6	ASHTASGANVLT
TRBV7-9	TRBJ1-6	ASSPRGDNSPLH